The 13 T cell receptor beta chains reported below all come from one sample, sequenced in a study of blood T cell repertoires in COVID-19. The data were produced by immunoSEQ multiplex PCR, yet TCRdb's version contains in-frame clones alone and is incomplete. Among 150,000 or so clones, 75% to 90% were seen once, and the ten largest hold under 7.5%. Sequencing input: peripheral blood. These TCRs come from a man at least 80 years old with acute or convalescent COVID-19.

The CDR3 nucleotides are TGCAGCGCTCGAGCATTAGGACAGACTAACTATGGCTACACCTTC. It is translated as CSARALGQTNYGYTF. The chain has TRBV29-1 and TRBJ1-2; tentatively, D is TRBD1 (6 bases). The germline V gene encodes CDR1 SQVTM and CDR2 ANQGSEA. V lost 7 bases to trimming and J lost 0 bases, with 18 bases between them. This CDR3 is 15 amino acids long.

This clone was recorded once. The gene calls are TRBV4-1 and TRBJ2-5; 8 bases agree with TRBD2. The CDR3 has 15 amino acids. The germline V gene encodes CDR1 MGHRA and CDR2 YSYEKL. Trimming took 1 base from V and 4 from J; bases not matched to a gene: 5. The CDR3 nucleotides are TGCGCCAGCAGCCAAGCCGGACTAGCCGGAGAGACCCAGTACTTC. Encoded protein: CASSQAGLAGETQYF.

This sequence joins TRBV7-9 and TRBJ1-2; 8 bases align to TRBD1. V trimming: 6 bases; J trimming: 4 bases; junction bases outside the gene matches: 4. CDR1 and CDR2 from the germline V gene are SEHNR and FQNEAQ (reference sequence). The CDR3 has 13 amino acids. The CDR3 protein is CASSSGQGYGYTF. CDR3 DNA: TGTGCCAGCAGTTCCGGACAGGGCTATGGCTACACCTTC.

There are a few counts of this clone. The rearrangement uses TRBV7-3 and TRBJ2-4, with D uncertain. V lost 5 bases and J 7 bases, leaving 9 bases between the germline ends. The CDR3 has 12 residues. Germline V gene lookup returns CDR1 SGHTA and CDR2 FQGTGA. The CDR3 DNA reads TGTGCCAGCAGCCCTGGTGAGAACATTCAGTACTTC. It is translated as CASSPGENIQYF.

The rearrangement links TRBV5-1 to TRBJ1-5; 7 positions match TRBD1. V lost 0 bases to trimming and J lost 3 bases; unmatched junction nucleotides: 6. Germline V CDR1 and CDR2: SGHRS, YFSETQ. CDR3 size: 16 residues. The chain's CDR3 is CASSLGDGTVNQPQHF. In nucleotides, the CDR3 is TGCGCCAGCAGCTTGGGGGACGGGACAGTCAATCAGCCCCAGCATTTT.

CDR3 residues: CASSRPGTGDTQYF. CDR3 DNA: TGTGCCAGCAGCCGGCCCGGGACAGGAGATACGCAGTATTTT. This chain uses TRBV28 with TRBJ2-3; TRBD1 aligns across 8 bases. V lost 6 bases and J lost 5; bases outside the gene matches: 7. The CDR3 consists of 14 residues. The germline V gene encodes CDR1 MDHEN and CDR2 SYDVKM.

The CDR3 DNA reads TGTGCCAGCAGCGTTTGGGTCGGGAGTTCGGAGACCCAGTACTTC. Translation gives CASSVWVGSSETQYF. This sequence joins TRBV9 and TRBJ2-5, with D maybe TRBD2 (6 bases). This CDR3 contains 15 residues. Germline loops: CDR1 SGDLS, CDR2 YYNGEE. Trimming removed 2 bases at V and 5 bases at J, with 16 bases between.

V gene TRBV9 combines with J gene TRBJ1-2, with 8 bases that match TRBD1. The V gene's germline CDR1 is SGDLS and CDR2 YYNGEE. J was trimmed by 4 bases and V by 1 base; bases with no gene match: 6. The CDR3 runs to 15 residues. CDR3 in amino acids: CASSVSGGRFYGYTF. Written as DNA, the CDR3 is TGTGCCAGCAGCGTATCAGGGGGCCGATTCTATGGCTACACCTTC.

This chain links TRBV19 with TRBJ2-2, with D possibly being TRBD1 (6 bases). CDR1 LNHDA and CDR2 SQIVND come from the germline V gene (reference sequence). This CDR3 is built from 15 residues. V lost 9 bases and J lost 2, with 16 bases in between. CDR3 sequence (DNA): TGTGCCAGCGCCAGGGGAGACCTTAACACCGGGGAGCTGTTTTTT. It translates to CASARGDLNTGELFF.

V gene TRBV24-1 combines with J gene TRBJ1-2; 7 bases align to TRBD1. The germline V gene has CDR1 KGHDR and CDR2 SFDVKD. The V and J ends lost 5 bases and 1 base, in that order; junction bases with no gene match: 6. The CDR3 totals 15 residues. The CDR3: CATSATQGVNYGYTF. Written as DNA, the CDR3 is TGTGCCACCAGTGCTACGCAGGGGGTTAACTATGGCTACACCTTC.

The rearrangement joins TRBV3-1 (or the pseudogene TRBV3-2) to TRBJ1-2, with TRBD1 matching 10 bases. After removal of 6 bases from V and 7 bases from J, the junction contained 11 bases not matched to a gene. The V gene's germline CDR1 is LGHDT and CDR2 YNNKEL (reference sequence). The CDR3 extends over 15 amino acids. In DNA, the CDR3 is TGTGCCAGCAGGGGGACAGGGGCGCGGATCGCTGGCTACACCTTC. It encodes CASRGTGARIAGYTF.

The genes are TRBV19 and TRBJ1-1; TRBD1 agrees at 9 bases. With 6 bases clipped from V and 2 bases from J, the junction kept 7 bases outside the gene matches. CDR1 is LNHDA, CDR2 SQIVND, per germline (reference sequence). This CDR3 spans 15 amino acids. The CDR3 spells CASRSTGQGNTEAFF. The CDR3 DNA reads as TGTGCCAGTAGAAGCACGGGACAGGGAAACACTGAAGCTTTCTTT. Combining the CDR3 with reference TRBV19 and TRBJ1-1 gives the whole variable domain DGGITQSPKYLFRKEGQNVTLSCEQNLNHDAMYWYRQDPGQGLRLIYYSQIVNDFQKGDIAEGYSVSREKKESFPLTVTSAQKNPTAFYLCASRSTGQGNTEAFFGQGTRLTVV.

This chain uses TRBV5-1 with TRBJ2-3; 11 bases match TRBD2. Germline CDR1 SGHRS, CDR2 YFSETQ. The CDR3 is 17 residues long. Trimming at V came to 5 bases and at J to 2 bases, leaving 10 bases not matched to a gene. The CDR3 nucleotides are TGCGCCAGCAGTTATACCGGGACTAGCGGATACACAGATACGCAGTATTTT. Its protein product is CASSYTGTSGYTDTQYF.